The source of this TCR beta chain is a study of blood T cell repertoires in COVID-19. Study context: The study drew acute and convalescent COVID-19 samples from the United States, Italy and Spain. Sources were T cells, B-cell-depleted T cells, or PBMCs; the material itself was cDNA or gDNA.

The sample holds many counts of this clone. The data were produced by immunoSEQ multiplex PCR, yet TCRdb's version contains in-frame clones alone and is incomplete. The sample lists approximately 70,000 clones; 82% were seen once. With 7 bases clipped from V and 6 bases from J, the junction kept 6 bases outside the gene matches. The CDR3 is 16 residues long. CDR1 is KGHDR and CDR2 is SFDVKD in the germline V gene. The TCR was taken from an elderly woman with acute or convalescent COVID-19. The chain employs TRBV24-1 and TRBJ2-2, with TRBD2 matching over 14 bases. Specimen: peripheral blood. Written as DNA, the CDR3 is TGTGCCACCAGCGCTGGGACTAGCGGGAGACCCGGGGAGCTGTTTTTT. Protein product: CATSAGTSGRPGELFF.